This T cell receptor (beta chain) comes out of a study of CD8+CD57+ T cells in acquired aplastic anemia. Turning to the study itself: The study obtained an average of around 3.4 ug of DNA from sorted CD4+ and CD8+ cells.

The ends were cut back, 11 bases at V and 7 bases at J, with 18 bases in the middle. Germline loops: CDR1 LNHDA, CDR2 SQIVND (reference sequence). CDR3 length: 12 residues. Patients chosen for sequencing had CD8+CD57+ cells that had expanded, as shown by flow cytometry. Severe acquired aplastic anemia affected all patients. The template for TCR beta VDJ and CDR3 sequence profiling was genomic DNA. Using its own MiXCR run on the reads, TCRdb lists one record per CDR3 protein. The table includes roughly 180,000 distinct CDR3 sequences, around 50% detected once. The specimen sequenced was sorted CD4+, CD8+, or CD8+CD57+ T cells (not recorded which) from PBMCs. This TCR derives from a human donor with aplastic anemia. The gene calls are TRBV19 and TRBJ2-7; perhaps TRBD1 as D (6 bases). The CDR3 here is CAGPYREKEQYF. CDR3 sequence (DNA): TGTGCCGGCCCCTACAGGGAAAAAGAGCAGTACTTC.